The next 27 T cell receptor beta chains were all read from a single sample in a study of OX40 agonist ivuxolimab in advanced cancers. The data were produced by immunoSEQ multiplex PCR, yet TCRdb's version contains in-frame clones alone and is incomplete. Of more than 80,000 clones in the sample, around nine tenths were seen once. This specimen was CD4+ or CD8+ T cells sorted from blood, taken in a trial of the OX40 agonist ivuxolimab. These receptors all come from an adult with an advanced solid tumor such as melanoma, head and neck, liver or kidney cancer.

This clone has a single count. The V and J genes are TRBV19 and TRBJ2-3; 8 bases line up with TRBD2. J gave up 2 bases and V 5 bases, and 6 bases lay outside the gene matches. The length of the CDR3 is 15 residues. CDR1 and CDR2 from the germline V gene are LNHDA and SQIVND (reference sequence). CDR3 in amino acids: CASSVRSGTTDTQYF. The CDR3 bases are TGTGCCAGTAGTGTTCGTAGCGGGACCACAGATACGCAGTATTTT.

V gene TRBV9 combines with J gene TRBJ1-2, with unresolved D. The CDR3 covers 16 residues. The V gene's germline CDR1 is SGDLS and CDR2 YYNGEE. With 0 bases removed from V and 0 bases from J, the gap between germline ends came to 12 bases. DNA for the CDR3: TGTGCCAGCAGCGTAGTACCGGACGGGGCTAACTATGGCTACACCTTC. It yields the protein CASSVVPDGANYGYTF.

The chain combines TRBV6-5 with TRBJ1-1; D is ambiguous. The CDR3 has 13 residues. From germline, CDR1 is MNHEY and CDR2 SVGAGI. Trimming stripped 7 bases from V and 0 bases from J, with 9 bases between. The chain's CDR3 is CASKYVVNTEAFF. The CDR3 DNA reads TGTGCCAGCAAGTACGTCGTGAACACTGAAGCTTTCTTT.

This rearrangement joins TRBV18 to TRBJ2-2; 8 positions agree with TRBD1. CDR1 and CDR2 (germline): KGHSH, LQKENI. Trimming took 5 bases from V and 3 from J; bases not matched to a gene: 2. CDR3 length: 14 amino acids. This chain's CDR3 is CASSTDRDTGELFF. CDR3 sequence (DNA): TGTGCCAGCTCAACGGACAGGGACACCGGGGAGCTGTTTTTT.

V is TRBV5-1 and J is TRBJ2-5; TRBD2 aligns across 10 bases. The DNA end is a closer match to TRBJ2-7, so the J assignment may be wrong. The CDR3 sequence is 15 residues long. From germline, CDR1 is SGHRS and CDR2 YFSETQ. The CDR3, as DNA: TGCGCCAGCAGCCCCCGGACTAGCGGCGCCTACGAGCAGTACTTC. Translating gives CASSPRTSGAYEQYF.

This sequence joins TRBV6-6 and TRBJ1-2; 9 bases map to TRBD1. There are 12 residues in the CDR3. The germline V gene has CDR1 MNHNY and CDR2 SVGAGI (reference sequence). V shed 4 bases and J 8 bases; nucleotides not matched to a gene: 2. This CDR3 reads CASSLGQGGYTF. The CDR3 DNA reads TGTGCCAGCAGTTTGGGACAGGGAGGCTACACCTTC.

The V gene is TRBV4-2, the J gene TRBJ2-7, with a weak D call TRBD2 (6 bases). The CDR3 is 17 amino acids. Germline CDR1 is LGHNA and CDR2 is YNFKEQ. The V end was cut by 0 bases, the J end by 0 bases, with 15 bases between. The CDR3 DNA sequence: TGTGCCAGCAGCCAAGATAGGGCAGGGACTCTCTCCTACGAGCAGTACTTC. Translating it yields CASSQDRAGTLSYEQYF.

The count of this clone is one. The chain recombines TRBV5-6 with TRBJ2-1; D is ambiguous. The germline CDR1 and CDR2 sequences are SGHDT and YYEEEE. The CDR3 runs to 15 residues. Between the trimmed V and J ends, which lost 3 bases and 2 bases, there was a span of 12 bases. For the CDR3, the DNA is TGTGCCAGCAGCTCGGACGCGCGCGCCTACAATGAGCAGTTCTTC. It yields the protein CASSSDARAYNEQFF.

The chain joins TRBV6-6 to TRBJ2-3; 14 bases line up with TRBD2. The CDR3 is 15 amino acids. The germline CDR1 and CDR2 sequences are MNHNY and SVGAGI (reference sequence). The ends lost 7 bases at V and 3 bases at J; junction bases unmatched: 3. CDR3 protein: CASTGTSGSTDTQYF. DNA for the CDR3: TGTGCCAGCACCGGGACTAGCGGGAGTACAGATACGCAGTATTTT.

This sequence joins TRBV5-5 and TRBJ2-1; tentative D call: TRBD2 (6 bases). Trimming removed 3 bases at V and 5 bases at J, with 15 bases between. The germline CDR1 and CDR2 sequences are SGHKS and YYEKEE (reference sequence). This CDR3 has 15 amino acids. The CDR3 loop is CASSSGGGIHNEQFF. The CDR3 nucleotides are TGTGCCAGCAGCTCCGGGGGAGGCATCCACAATGAGCAGTTCTTC. Full variable domain (outside the CDR3, taken from reference TRBV5-5 and TRBJ2-1): DAGVTQSPTHLIKTRGQQVTLRCSPISGHKSVSWYQQVLGQGPQFIFQYYEKEERGRGNFPDRFSARQFPNYSSELNVNALLLGDSALYLCASSSGGGIHNEQFFGPGTRLTVL.

The chain is built from TRBV5-1 and TRBJ2-7; TRBD1 matches at 9 bases. With V trimmed by 0 bases and J by 6 bases, 4 bases remained unmatched. The CDR3 spans 14 residues. Germline loops: CDR1 SGHRS, CDR2 YFSETQ. This CDR3 reads CASSLAQGAGEQYF. CDR3 bases: TGCGCCAGCAGCTTGGCACAGGGGGCCGGCGAGCAGTACTTC.

The V and J genes are TRBV25-1 and TRBJ1-5, with 10 positions matching TRBD1. Germline CDR1 is MGHDK and CDR2 is SYGVNS. The ends lost 4 bases at V and 3 bases at J; junction bases unmatched: 3. This CDR3 has 15 residues. The CDR3 nucleotides are TGTGCCAGCAGTGGGGGACAGGGGTTCAATCAGCCCCAGCATTTT. Translation gives CASSGGQGFNQPQHF.

The chain combines TRBV14 with TRBJ2-3; 9 bases map to TRBD2. The CDR3 loop spans 16 amino acids. Germline V CDR1 and CDR2: SGHDN, FVKESK. Losses at the gene ends were 1 base for V and 2 bases for J; bases not matched to a gene: 4. The CDR3: CASSQVAGGFTDTQYF. The DNA for the CDR3 is TGTGCCAGCAGCCAAGTTGCGGGAGGGTTCACAGATACGCAGTATTTT.

CDR3 bases: TGCGCCAGCAGCTTGGGAGGGACTAGCAAGGGCAATGAGCAGTTCTTC. It translates to CASSLGGTSKGNEQFF. The chain combines TRBV5-1 with TRBJ2-1; 9 positions match TRBD2. The V gene end was trimmed by 0 bases and the J gene end by 6 bases; junction bases not matched to a gene: 7. The length of the CDR3 is 16 residues. Germline values: CDR1 SGHRS, CDR2 YFSETQ. The variable domain in full, with the rest retrieved from reference TRBV5-1 and TRBJ2-1, is KAGVTQTPRYLIKTRGQQVTLSCSPISGHRSVSWYQQTPGQGLQFLFEYFSETQRNKGNFPGRFSGRQFSNSRSEMNVSTLELGDSALYLCASSLGGTSKGNEQFFGPGTRLTVL.

This clone has just a few counts. J is TRBJ2-1 and V is TRBV5-1; perhaps TRBD1 as D (5 bases). This CDR3 is 16 amino acids long. The germline V gene has CDR1 SGHRS and CDR2 YFSETQ. The V end lost 1 base, the J end lost 0 bases, and 11 bases lay between the germline ends. The CDR3 nucleotides are TGCGCCAGCAGCTTGAAAGGTCAGGGCTCCTACAATGAGCAGTTCTTC. Translation: CASSLKGQGSYNEQFF.

The chain has TRBV27 and TRBJ2-7; 9 bases are shared with TRBD2. The V gene's germline CDR1 is MNHEY and CDR2 SMNVEV (reference sequence). The CDR3 contains 15 residues. The trim removed 3 bases at V and 3 bases at J, leaving 6 bases unmatched. CDR3 amino acids: CASSFQASGVYEQYF. CDR3 nucleotide sequence: TGTGCCAGCAGTTTCCAGGCTAGCGGGGTCTACGAGCAGTACTTC.

The chain employs TRBV6-5 and TRBJ2-2; D ambiguous. V lost 5 bases and J lost 3, with 4 bases in between. This CDR3 is built from 12 residues. Germline V CDR1 and CDR2: MNHEY, SVGAGI. CDR3 protein: CASSRDTGELFF. The CDR3 nucleotides read TGTGCCAGCAGTCGGGACACCGGGGAGCTGTTTTTT.

This chain uses TRBV28 with TRBJ1-3; no reliable D call. V was clipped by 6 bases and J by 0 bases, with 12 bases between them. From germline, CDR1 is MDHEN and CDR2 SYDVKM. The CDR3 loop spans 15 amino acids. The CDR3 nucleotides are TGTGCCAGCAGAGGTCCTGAGAGCTCTGGAAACACCATATATTTT. Amino acids: CASRGPESSGNTIYF.

The genes are TRBV6-4 and TRBJ1-2; D is possibly TRBD1 (6 bases). The ends were cut back, 6 bases at V and 2 bases at J, with 13 bases in the middle. Germline V gene data show CDR1 as MRHNA and CDR2 as SNTAGT. This CDR3 region has 14 residues. The DNA of the CDR3 is TGTGCCAGCAGCCGGGACATAGGAAACTATGGCTACACCTTC. It codes for CASSRDIGNYGYTF.

The chain uses TRBV2 and TRBJ1-2; no clear D gene. The V gene lost 7 bases and the J gene lost 2 bases, with 17 bases spanning the gap. The CDR3 has 15 residues. The V gene's germline CDR1 is SNHLY and CDR2 FYNNEI. This CDR3 is CASNLGGTLNYGYTF. The CDR3 DNA reads as TGTGCCAGCAACCTCGGTGGCACTTTAAACTATGGCTACACCTTC.

The rearrangement uses TRBV6-5 and TRBJ2-1; TRBD1 matches at 8 bases. V lost 2 bases, J lost 9 bases, and 6 bases stayed unmatched. In germline, CDR1 is MNHEY, CDR2 SVGAGI. The CDR3 is made up of 14 amino acids. CDR3 bases: TGTGCCAGCAGTTACCACCGACAGGGGAGTGAGCAGTTCTTC. As protein: CASSYHRQGSEQFF.

The chain recombines TRBV15 with TRBJ2-1; 8 bases are shared with TRBD1. Trimming took 5 bases from V and 3 from J; bases not matched to a gene: 15. The CDR3 has 18 amino acids. From germline, CDR1 is LNHNV and CDR2 YYDKDF (reference sequence). The CDR3 region has the DNA TGTGCCACCAGCGGCCTCAGGGGGCGGCCTTCACTCTACAATGAGCAGTTCTTC. This gives the protein CATSGLRGRPSLYNEQFF.

The chain is built from TRBV7-3 and TRBJ2-1; TRBD2 agrees at 12 bases. The CDR3 length is 17 residues. The ends lost 0 bases at V and 9 bases at J; junction bases unmatched: 9. Germline loops: CDR1 SGHTA, CDR2 FQGTGA. The CDR3 sequence is CASSLTDLASGRGEQFF. The CDR3 coding sequence is TGTGCCAGCAGCTTAACTGACTTAGCTAGCGGGAGGGGTGAGCAGTTCTTC.

The gene calls are TRBV9 and TRBJ2-1, with a weak D call TRBD2 (6 bases). V was pared by 0 bases and J by 0 bases, with 7 bases between. The V gene's germline CDR1 is SGDLS and CDR2 YYNGEE. The CDR3 covers 15 residues. The CDR3 loop reads CASSVGRGSYNEQFF. The CDR3 nucleotides read TGTGCCAGCAGCGTAGGGAGGGGCTCCTACAATGAGCAGTTCTTC.

The chain has TRBV7-3 and TRBJ2-2; D is tentatively TRBD1 or TRBD2 (5 bases each). The ends were cut back, 4 bases at V and 4 bases at J, with 7 bases in the middle. Germline loops: CDR1 SGHTA, CDR2 FQGTGA. The CDR3 runs to 13 residues. The CDR3 region is CASSWDRTGELFF. The DNA for the CDR3 is TGTGCCAGCAGCTGGGACCGCACCGGGGAGCTGTTTTTT.

The chain employs TRBV11-2 and TRBJ2-7, with D tentatively TRBD2 (5 bases). The length of the CDR3 is 15 residues. In germline, CDR1 is SGHAT, CDR2 FQNNGV. V lost 1 base and J 0 bases, leaving 10 bases between the germline ends. CDR3 sequence (DNA): TGTGCCAGCAGCTTAGGAGGGAAAAGCTCCTACGAGCAGTACTTC. This encodes CASSLGGKSSYEQYF.

The V gene is TRBV19, the J gene TRBJ1-3, with 7 nucleotides matching TRBD1. The CDR3 is 15 amino acids. Trimming at V came to 4 bases and at J to 4 bases, leaving 7 bases not matched to a gene. CDR1 and CDR2 from the germline V gene are LNHDA and SQIVND (reference sequence). CDR3 nucleotide sequence: TGTGCCAGTAGTACCCTCCTGGACAGGGGAAACACCATATATTTT. Its translation is CASSTLLDRGNTIYF.